Below, 9 T cell receptor beta chains from the same sample are listed, as sequenced in a study of blood T cells in healthy people across ages. Primers used in a second PCR of roughly 7 to 12 cycles were a sample-barcoded 5' primer and a J-beta primer mix. TCRdb re-derived calls from the 5' RACE reads in MiXCR, one entry per CDR3 protein. The sample lists roughly 800,000 distinct CDR3 sequences, about 62% seen once, with about 20% in the top ten. The sequenced sample consisted of blood. All receptors come from a young man in good health.

This clonotype came up once. The gene calls are TRBV19 and TRBJ2-3; D may be TRBD1 or TRBD2 (5 bases each). Trimming removed 7 bases at V and 4 bases at J, with 12 bases between. Per germline, CDR1 LNHDA and CDR2 SQIVND (reference sequence). The CDR3 extends over 13 amino acids. CDR3 sequence (DNA): TGTGCCAGTACAGAGCGAGGGGCAGATACGCAGTATTTT. Encoded protein: CASTERGADTQYF. Full variable domain (remainder filled in from reference TRBV19 and TRBJ2-3): DGGITQSPKYLFRKEGQNVTLSCEQNLNHDAMYWYRQDPGQGLRLIYYSQIVNDFQKGDIAEGYSVSREKKESFPLTVTSAQKNPTAFYLCASTERGADTQYFGPGTRLTVL.

This clonotype was counted a single time. The gene calls are TRBV11-1 and TRBJ2-3, with a tentative D call TRBD1 (6 bases). The CDR3 is 13 residues long. The V end lost 5 bases, the J end lost 6 bases, and 12 bases lay between the germline ends. Germline assignment: CDR1 SGHAT and CDR2 FQDESV (reference sequence). CDR3 sequence (DNA): TGTGCCAGCAGCCTCGGGACAATCGATACGCAGTATTTT. The encoded protein is CASSLGTIDTQYF.

The rearrangement uses TRBV20-1 and TRBJ2-7, with a weak D call TRBD1 (6 bases). The germline CDR1 and CDR2 sequences are DFQATT and SNEGSKA (reference sequence). Trimming stripped 5 bases from V and 9 bases from J, with 17 bases between. This CDR3 has 12 residues. CDR3 sequence: CSAPYTGYWQYF. Here the CDR3 DNA reads TGCAGTGCTCCGTATACAGGGTATTGGCAGTACTTC.

As concerns this clonotype: A read error may produce the germline difference seen at one junction end. The rearrangement joins TRBV5-1 to TRBJ2-1; D gene ambiguous. CDR1 is SGHRS and CDR2 is YFSETQ in the germline V gene. The CDR3 is 15 residues long. CDR3 nucleotide sequence: TGCGCCGGCAGCTTTATGGGTCGTAGGGATAGTGAGCAGTTCTTC. It specifies CAGSFMGRRDSEQFF. Together with reference TRBV5-1 and TRBJ2-1, the CDR3 gives the full variable domain: KAGVTQTPRYLIKTRGQQVTLSCSPISGHRSVSWYQQTPGQGLQFLFEYFSETQRNKGNFPGRFSGRQFSNSRSEMNVSTLELGDSALYLCAGSFMGRRDSEQFFGPGTRLTVL.

This sequence joins TRBV12-5 and TRBJ1-6; D perhaps matches TRBD1 (5 bases). This CDR3 has 17 residues. Germline V lookup: CDR1 LGHNT, CDR2 FRNRAP. Trimming cost V 1 base and J 9 bases, with 19 bases left between them. The CDR3 sequence: CASGLDPRGRRGSPLHF. The CDR3, as DNA: TGTGCTAGTGGTTTGGACCCTCGGGGCCGGAGGGGTTCACCCCTCCACTTT.

The CDR3 region is CASSSTALNTEAFF. CDR3 DNA: TGTGCCAGCAGCTCGACGGCGTTAAACACTGAAGCTTTCTTT. The V call is TRBV7-2, the J call TRBJ1-1, with D uncertain. V shed 4 bases and J shed 2 bases, with 11 bases lying between them. Germline CDR1 reads SGHTA; CDR2 reads FQGNSA. The length of the CDR3 is 14 residues.

The chain links TRBV29-1 to TRBJ2-1; D is undetermined. Germline V gene lookup returns CDR1 SQVTM and CDR2 ANQGSEA. The CDR3 contains 16 residues. With 3 bases removed from V and 3 bases from J, the gap between germline ends came to 18 bases. Here the CDR3 DNA reads TGCAGCGTTGAGCCCGTCCTTAGCATGGGCTACAATGAGCAGTTCTTC. Its translation is CSVEPVLSMGYNEQFF.

This clonotype was counted many times. This CDR3 is CSARGQGESYEQYF. As DNA, the CDR3 is TGCAGCGCCCGGGGACAGGGAGAATCCTACGAGCAGTACTTC. This chain uses TRBV29-1 with TRBJ2-7, with 9 bases matching TRBD1. J was trimmed by 1 base and V by 7 bases; bases with no gene match: 8. The CDR3 sequence is 14 residues long. CDR1 is SQVTM and CDR2 is ANQGSEA in the germline V gene.

This chain joins TRBV20-1 and TRBJ2-4, with TRBD1 identical over 7 bases. The germline gives CDR1 DFQATT, CDR2 SNEGSKA (reference sequence). CDR3 length equals 13 residues. Trimming removed 6 bases from V and 6 bases from J; junction bases left unmatched: 8. The CDR3 DNA reads TGCAGTGCGACCACCGGGACAGTAAACATTCAGTACTTC. The encoded protein is CSATTGTVNIQYF.